These T cell receptor beta chains were read from a single sample in a study of cytomegalovirus exposure and HLA in healthy donors. Clones were read by immunoSEQ multiplex PCR, and TCRdb kept only the in-frame ones, dropping some. The sample has fewer than 85,000 clones, approximately 70% seen once. Sequencing used PBMCs. Receptors were obtained from a middle-aged woman in good health and CMV-seropositive. Both conserved end residues are part of each CDR3. Fields, in order: clone size, D gene, V gene, J gene, CDR3 DNA, CDR3 protein. A D gene is named only where the DNA matches it firmly. Clone size is stated in some rows and not others, as once, few, many or a class when expanded.

.	.	TRBV6-5	TRBJ2-7	TGTGCCAGCAGTTCAACAGGGTTCGGGTACGAGCAGTACTTC	CASSSTGFGYEQYF
.	TRBD1	TRBV5-1	TRBJ2-1	TGCGCCAGCAGTGGACAGGGCGGTGCGAATGAGCAGTTCTTC	CASSGQGGANEQFF
.	TRBD1	TRBV4-3	TRBJ1-2	TGCGCCAGCAGCCAAGATCAGGGGACAGGCGGATCTGGCTACACCTTC	CASSQDQGTGGSGYTF
.	TRBD1	TRBV6-5	TRBJ2-2	TGTGCCAGCAGTTACTCGTGGCAGGGGGCTGGCGGGGAGCTGTTTTTT	CASSYSWQGAGGELFF
.	.	TRBV2	TRBJ1-5	TGTGCCAGCAGGCGGGAGGGCGGTCAGCCCCAGCATTTT	CASRREGGQPQHF
few	.	TRBV2	TRBJ2-7	TGTGCCAGCGTCGAAGGGGGGGCGGCCTACGAGCAGTACTTC	CASVEGGAAYEQYF
.	TRBD2	TRBV10-3	TRBJ2-7	TGTGCCATCAAGTCTGGACTAGCGGGAAATGTCGACGAGCAGTACTTC	CAIKSGLAGNVDEQYF
.	.	TRBV18	TRBJ1-1	TGTGCCAGCTCCCACGGGGGGGTCACTGAAGCTTTCTTT	CASSHGGVTEAFF
few	TRBD1	TRBV19	TRBJ1-1	TGTGCCAGTAGTAAAAACTGGGGACAGGGAAACACTGAAGCTTTCTTT	CASSKNWGQGNTEAFF
.	.	TRBV5-4	TRBJ1-6	TGTGCCAGCAGCTTGGTCAGGGGCGCTTCTAGCTCCTATAATTCACCCCTCCACTTT	CASSLVRGASSSYNSPLHF
.	.	TRBV6-5	TRBJ1-1	TGTGCCAGCAGCCCTCAACAGGGCATGAACACTGAAGCTTTCTTT	CASSPQQGMNTEAFF
.	.	TRBV5-4	TRBJ2-1	TGTGCCAGCAGCTTGGCCCCCATAGACAATGAGCAGTTCTTC	CASSLAPIDNEQFF
.	.	TRBV23-1	TRBJ2-5	TGCGCCAGCAGTCCTAGGGGGGGAGAGACCCAGTACTTC	CASSPRGGETQYF
.	TRBD2	TRBV30	TRBJ2-7	TGTGCCTGGAGTGTACGCGGGAGCAGGGACGAGCAGTACTTC	CAWSVRGSRDEQYF
once	TRBD1	TRBV15	TRBJ2-7	TGTGCCACCAGCCCAAGGGGACAGGGAGACGAGCAGTACTTC	CATSPRGQGDEQYF
.	TRBD1	TRBV7-9	TRBJ2-5	TGTGCCAGCAGCCCATGGGGACAGGGAGGAGAGACCCAGTACTTC	CASSPWGQGGETQYF
.	.	TRBV10-2	TRBJ1-1	TGCGCCAGCAGAAGCCGAGGCGGTGGCACTGAAGCTTTCTTT	CASRSRGGGTEAFF
.	.	TRBV6-5	TRBJ1-2	TGTGCCAGCAGCATAACCACAGGGAACTATGGCTACACCTTC	CASSITTGNYGYTF
.	TRBD1	TRBV4-2	TRBJ2-2	TGTGCCAGCAGCAAGGGGGCGGCCACCGGGGAGCTGTTTTTT	CASSKGAATGELFF
.	TRBD1	TRBV6-1	TRBJ1-1	TGTGCCAGCAGTTGGGACAGGGCGGGCACTGAAGCTTTCTTT	CASSWDRAGTEAFF
few	TRBD2	TRBV5-1	TRBJ2-1	TGCGCCAGCAGCTTGGAATCGGCTAGCGGGAGCCCGTCCTACAATGAGCAGTTCTTC	CASSLESASGSPSYNEQFF
.	.	TRBV6-6	TRBJ2-7	TGTGCCAGCAGTGGAAGCGGGCAATCCTACGAGCAGTACTTC	CASSGSGQSYEQYF
.	.	TRBV5-1	TRBJ2-1	TGCGCCAGCAGCTTGGACCCCGGGGGTTACAATGAGCAGTTCTTC	CASSLDPGGYNEQFF
.	.	TRBV11-1	TRBJ2-6	TGTGCCAGCAGCCGCTCGGGAGGGGCCAACGTCCTGACTTTC	CASSRSGGANVLTF
.	TRBD2	TRBV5-1	TRBJ2-1	TGCGCCAGCAGCTTGGGGGGGTTACTAGCGGGAGGGCCAAGCTCCTACAATGAGCAGTTCTTC	CASSLGGLLAGGPSSYNEQFF
.	TRBD1	TRBV5-6	TRBJ2-7	TGTGCCAGCAGCTTCCGCCGGGACAGGGTGCGGCAGTACTTC	CASSFRRDRVRQYF
.	TRBD2	TRBV7-2	TRBJ2-3	TGTGCCAGCAGCTCCAAGCGGGGGTTGGGAGATACGCAGTATTTT	CASSSKRGLGDTQYF
.	TRBD1	TRBV7-2	TRBJ2-7	TGTGCCAGCAGCTTGTCAGGGGGATCGGAGCAGTACTTC	CASSLSGGSEQYF
.	.	TRBV6-5	TRBJ1-4	TGTGCCAGCAGTTACTCCGGGACACCGAGTGAAAAACTGTTTTTT	CASSYSGTPSEKLFF
.	.	TRBV30	TRBJ1-5	TGTGCCTGGAGTGCCAGGGAAAATCAGCCCCAGCATTTT	CAWSARENQPQHF
.	.	TRBV15	TRBJ1-2	TGTGCCACCAGCAGAGTGGGGCCTTATATTGATTCACATGGCTACACCTTC	CATSRVGPYIDSHGYTF
many	TRBD1	TRBV6-6	TRBJ1-2	TGTGCCAGCAGAACCCCCCCGACAGGGGGGAGGATAGGCTACACCTTC	CASRTPPTGGRIGYTF
.	.	TRBV27	TRBJ1-5	TGTGCCAGCAGCCCAGGAGGAAGCTCTGCTTATAGCAATCAGCCCCAGCATTTT	CASSPGGSSAYSNQPQHF
.	.	TRBV6-1	TRBJ2-7	TGTGCCAGCAGTGTACACTACGAGCAGTACTTC	CASSVHYEQYF
.	.	TRBV7-9	TRBJ2-7	TGTGCCAGCGAAAAGCGGGCAGACTCCTACGAGCAGTACTTC	CASEKRADSYEQYF
.	.	TRBV28	TRBJ1-2	TGTGCCAGCAGTTTATACCCGGACAGTCGGGGCTACACCTTC	CASSLYPDSRGYTF
.	.	TRBV5-6	TRBJ1-2	TGTGCCAGCAGCGCGGAACTTGGGACTTTCGACTATGGCTACCCCTTC	CASSAELGTFDYGYPF
few	TRBD1	TRBV18	TRBJ1-1	TGTGCCAGCTCCGGGACAGAGAACACTGAAGCTTTCTTT	CASSGTENTEAFF
.	.	TRBV21-1	TRBJ2-1	TGTGCCAGCAGCAAAGGTCTCTATGAGCAGTTCTTC	CASSKGLYEQFF
.	.	TRBV7-2	TRBJ2-3	TGTGCCAGCAGACCCGGGATCCCTAGCACAGATACGCAGTATTTT	CASRPGIPSTDTQYF
.	.	TRBV5-1	TRBJ2-3	TGCGCCAGCAGCTTGGTCGGAGATACGCAGTATTTT	CASSLVGDTQYF
.	.	TRBV11-1	TRBJ2-5	TGTGCCAGCAGCCGACAAACAGACAGTGGCTGGGAGACCCAGTACTTC	CASSRQTDSGWETQYF
.	TRBD1	TRBV2	TRBJ2-4	TGTGCCAGCAGTTCGGACAGGAGAAAGTTCAAAAACATTCAGTACTTC	CASSSDRRKFKNIQYF
once	TRBD1	TRBV4-2	TRBJ2-2	TGTGCCAGCAGCCAAGATCCACAGGGGTTTAGCACCGGGGAGCTGTTTTTT	CASSQDPQGFSTGELFF
.	.	TRBV27	TRBJ2-5	TGTGCCAGCAGTCTACATACCCCTTTGGGAGGAGAGACCCAGTACTTC	CASSLHTPLGGETQYF
few	.	TRBV5-1	TRBJ1-1	TGCGCCAGCAGCGCGGTCGGGTTTTCTAACACTGAAGCTTTCTTT	CASSAVGFSNTEAFF
few	TRBD1	TRBV6-5	TRBJ1-5	TGTGCCAGCATCTGGACAGGAGATAGCAATCAGCCCCAGCATTTT	CASIWTGDSNQPQHF
.	.	TRBV2	TRBJ2-2	TGTGCCAGCAGTTTTGGTACGGGCACCGGGGAGCTGTTTTTT	CASSFGTGTGELFF
.	TRBD1	TRBV5-1	TRBJ2-5	TGCGCCAGCCGCGCCTCGGGACAGGGTGTGGAGACCCAGTACTTC	CASRASGQGVETQYF
.	.	TRBV4-1	TRBJ2-3	TGCGCCAGCAGCCAAAACGACTACACAGATACGCAGTATTTT	CASSQNDYTDTQYF
.	TRBD1	TRBV5-1	TRBJ2-2	TGCGCCAGCAGCGAGACACAGGGGGGTACCGGGGAGCTGTTTTTT	CASSETQGGTGELFF
.	TRBD2	TRBV6-1	TRBJ2-7	TGTGCCGCCTCCGGGACTAGCGCCTACGAGCAGTACTTC	CAASGTSAYEQYF
few	TRBD1	TRBV5-1	TRBJ2-7	TGCGCCAGCAGCCCTATGCAGGGGGCGAAATACGAGCAGTACTTC	CASSPMQGAKYEQYF